A single sample is the source of the 14 T cell receptor beta chains below, sequenced in a study of radiation and T cells in renal cell carcinoma. The protocol was immunoSEQ multiplex PCR, while the TCRdb copy is restricted to in-frame clones and leaves out a portion. Among some 150,000 clones listed, about 86% were seen once. Indicated time point: blood 4 weeks post-SBRT, at nephrectomy. Treatment indicated: 15 Gy SBRT to primary tumor, nephrectomy 4 weeks later. The specimen comprised blood, sampled from a patient whose treatment included radiotherapy and nephrectomy. The receptors here all came from a woman in her fifties or sixties with renal cell carcinoma.

The J gene is TRBJ1-2, the V gene TRBV19, with 12 bases fitting TRBD1. V dropped 6 bases and J dropped 2; count of bases not matched to a gene: 4. The V gene's germline CDR1 is LNHDA and CDR2 SQIVND (reference sequence). CDR3 length: 15 residues. The CDR3 is CASSLGTGGNYGYTF. CDR3 nucleotide sequence: TGTGCCAGTAGCCTCGGGACAGGGGGCAACTATGGCTACACCTTC. Full variable domain (remainder filled in from reference TRBV19 and TRBJ1-2): DGGITQSPKYLFRKEGQNVTLSCEQNLNHDAMYWYRQDPGQGLRLIYYSQIVNDFQKGDIAEGYSVSREKKESFPLTVTSAQKNPTAFYLCASSLGTGGNYGYTFGSGTRLTVV.

The genes are TRBV11-3 and TRBJ2-2; possible D gene TRBD2, 6 bases. This CDR3 is 13 amino acids long. In germline, CDR1 is SGHNT, CDR2 YENEEA. Trimming removed 6 bases at V and 4 bases at J, with 9 bases between. CDR3 DNA: TGTGCCAGCAGTCCGGGAGTCACCGGGGAGCTGTTTTTT. Its translation: CASSPGVTGELFF.

The CDR3 loop is CASRLAGPNTEAFF. The CDR3 nucleotides read TGTGCCAGTAGGCTTGCAGGCCCGAACACTGAAGCTTTCTTT. The chain has TRBV19 and TRBJ1-1; D gene uncertain. The V end was cut by 6 bases, the J end by 1 base, with 12 bases between. Per the germline V gene, CDR1 is LNHDA and CDR2 is SQIVND (reference sequence). This CDR3 region has 14 residues.

The chain recombines TRBV4-3 with TRBJ2-2, with a tentative D call TRBD1 (6 bases). V dropped 0 bases and J dropped 0 bases, with 11 bases sitting between them. The CDR3 has 17 amino acids. From germline, CDR1 is LGHNA and CDR2 YSLEER. The CDR3 DNA sequence: TGCGCCAGCAGCCAAGATATCGGACAGCCGAACACCGGGGAGCTGTTTTTT. Translation gives CASSQDIGQPNTGELFF.

The DNA of the CDR3 is TGTGCCTGTTGTGGCCATCCGCCCCAGCATTTT. Amino acids: CACCGHPPQHF. The chain couples TRBV30 to TRBJ1-5; D remains ambiguous. The V and J ends lost 6 bases and 9 bases respectively, with 12 bases between them. Germline CDR1 is GTSNPN and CDR2 is SVGIG (reference sequence). The CDR3 contains 11 residues.

Turning to this clone: This same CDR3 is encoded by further DNA sequences in the sample. The chain uses TRBV5-1 and TRBJ2-7; 11 bases line up with TRBD2. CDR3 length: 16 residues. Germline V lookup: CDR1 SGHRS, CDR2 YFSETQ. V lost 4 bases, J lost 0 bases, and 6 bases stayed unmatched. CDR3 in DNA: TGCGCCAGCAGCCCGGGGACTAGCGGAAGCTCCTACGAGCAGTACTTC. It codes for CASSPGTSGSSYEQYF.

This sequence joins TRBV29-1 and TRBJ2-3; D may be TRBD1 or TRBD2 (5 bases each). The CDR3 has 11 residues. Germline-derived CDR1 and CDR2 are SQVTM and ANQGSEA. Trimming pared 7 bases from V and 6 bases from J, leaving 11 bases between. CDR3 nucleotides: TGCAGCGCCCCGTGGGGGGATACGCAGTATTTT. Translated, it gives CSAPWGDTQYF.

V gene TRBV27 combines with J gene TRBJ1-2; D is uncertain. This CDR3 comprises 14 residues. The V end was cut by 5 bases, the J end by 6 bases, with 16 bases between. Germline V gene data show CDR1 as MNHEY and CDR2 as SMNVEV (reference sequence). As DNA, the CDR3 is TGTGCCAGCAGTGTAAACCGAGAAAGGGATGGCTACACCTTC. Translating it yields CASSVNRERDGYTF.

The chain uses TRBV5-4 and TRBJ1-3, with 10 bases fitting TRBD1. The CDR3 has 18 amino acids. Per germline, CDR1 SGHNT and CDR2 YYREEE (reference sequence). Trimming removed 0 bases from V and 1 base from J; junction bases left unmatched: 7. The CDR3 loop is CASSLGGTGVYSGNTIYF. The CDR3, as DNA: TGTGCCAGCAGCTTGGGAGGGACAGGGGTTTATTCTGGAAACACCATATATTTT.

This clone was recorded once. The J gene is TRBJ1-5, the V gene TRBV9; D call uncertain. Germline lookup yields CDR1 SGDLS and CDR2 YYNGEE. This CDR3 contains 14 residues. Trimming took off 2 bases at V and 3 bases at J, with 9 bases between the two ends. The CDR3 nucleotides read TGTGCCAGCAGCGTCCTTTCTGACAATCAGCCCCAGCATTTT. Protein sequence: CASSVLSDNQPQHF.

This chain uses TRBV2 with TRBJ2-1; 8 bases agree with TRBD2. CDR1 and CDR2 (germline): SNHLY, FYNNEI. V lost 7 bases, J lost 6 bases, and 8 bases stayed unmatched. CDR3 length: 14 amino acids. The CDR3 bases are TGTGCCAGCATACAGCGGGAGATGTTCAATGAGCAGTTCTTC. It translates to CASIQREMFNEQFF.

V usage is TRBV13 and J usage is TRBJ2-1; D might be TRBD2 (6 bases). Trimming took 5 bases from V and 4 from J, leaving 18 bases between them. This CDR3 is built from 16 residues. Germline assignment: CDR1 PRHDT and CDR2 FYEKMQ (reference sequence). The CDR3 sequence is CASSTLRTGVYNEQFF. The CDR3 DNA is TGTGCCAGCAGCACACTCCGTACGGGGGTTTACAATGAGCAGTTCTTC.

The genes are TRBV5-1 and TRBJ1-1; D unclear. The CDR3 covers 15 residues. Germline CDR1 is SGHRS and CDR2 is YFSETQ. V lost 0 bases, J lost 4 bases, and 13 bases lay in between. The CDR3 nucleotides are TGCGCCAGCAGCTTGGCGGGCCCTGGAAGCACTGAAGCTTTCTTT. Translated: CASSLAGPGSTEAFF.

This chain connects TRBV27 to TRBJ1-2, with a weak D call TRBD1 (6 bases). V was clipped by 0 bases and J by 2 bases, with 16 bases between them. The length of the CDR3 is 17 residues. Germline assignment: CDR1 MNHEY and CDR2 SMNVEV (reference sequence). This CDR3 is CASSLSRGAEVNYGYTF. In nucleotides, the CDR3 is TGTGCCAGCAGTTTATCGAGGGGGGCTGAAGTCAACTATGGCTACACCTTC.